This T cell receptor beta chain derives from a study of identifying expanded T cells in peripheral blood. Sequencing used immunoSEQ multiplex PCR; TCRdb keeps in-frame clones, though not all of them. The table lists 50,000 to 70,000 clones, around 87% of them singletons, with under 5% in the top ten. V dropped 8 bases and J dropped 6 bases, with 10 bases sitting between them. There are 12 residues in the CDR3. The germline gives CDR1 MNHEY, CDR2 SVGAGI. Turning to this clone: Its antigen is undetermined.

Findings and caveats of the study: Over about two and four weeks, about 15 and 19 clones changed, versus around 1.2 between replicates.

Sequenced: blood. The chain is built from TRBV6-5 and TRBJ2-2; D is uncertain. The sequence came from a person aged 18 to 75 in good health. The CDR3 coding sequence is TGTGCCAGCCCCGTTACGTCCGGGGAGCTGTTTTTT. This encodes CASPVTSGELFF.